This TCR beta chain was obtained from a study of blood T cell repertoires in COVID-19. For the study at large: Donors in the United States, Italy and Spain gave samples during acute or convalescent COVID-19. The analysed material was cDNA or gDNA that came from T cells, B-cell-depleted T cells, or PBMCs.

Original methodology: Reference gene primer amplification yielded estimated nucleated cell counts. Method: immunoSEQ multiplex PCR; TCRdb's copy keeps in-frame clones and lacks some. V and J calls and clone size are given by that table; D and trimming were obtained from the DNA. The sample holds about 280,000 clones, about 83% seen once. CDR3 size: 15 residues. V gave up 0 bases and J gave up 7 bases; unmatched junction bases: 5. Germline CDR1 reads SGHAT; CDR2 reads FQNNGV. The clonotype originates from a woman in her forties or fifties who had recovered from COVID-19. The chain is built from TRBV11-2 and TRBJ2-7, with TRBD2 matching over 11 bases. Material for sequencing was peripheral blood. CDR3 DNA sequence: TGTGCCAGCAGCTTAGATGTGTTAGCGGGGGGGGAGCAGTACTTC. This gives the protein CASSLDVLAGGEQYF.